This is a list of T cell receptor beta chains from one sample in a study of blood T cell repertoires in COVID-19. The protocol was immunoSEQ multiplex PCR, while the TCRdb copy is restricted to in-frame clones and leaves out a portion. The sample has 200,000 to 300,000 clones, about 83% seen once. The sequenced sample consisted of peripheral blood. Receptor source: a middle-aged woman who had recovered from COVID-19. CDR3s include the opening cysteine and the closing phenylalanine or tryptophan. A D gene is named only where the DNA matches it firmly. Clone size, where shown, is once, few, many, or a class for clones that have expanded.

D gene	V gene	J gene	clone size	CDR3 protein	CDR3 DNA
TRBD2	TRBV18	TRBJ2-3	.	CASSLAGGASTDTQYF	TGTGCCAGCTCACTAGCCGGGGGGGCTAGCACAGATACGCAGTATTTT
.	TRBV30	TRBJ2-3	.	CAWSVHRDTQYF	TGTGCCTGGAGTGTACACAGAGATACGCAGTATTTT
.	TRBV6-5	TRBJ2-5	once	CASSSPRDYQETQYF	TGTGCCAGCAGTTCCCCCCGGGACTACCAAGAGACCCAGTACTTC
.	TRBV19	TRBJ1-6	.	CASMRGYNSPLHF	TGTGCCAGTATGCGTGGTTATAATTCACCCCTCCACTTT
.	TRBV12-3/TRBV12-4	TRBJ1-6	.	CASRADNSPLHF	TGTGCCAGCAGGGCAGATAATTCACCCCTCCACTTT
TRBD2	TRBV5-1	TRBJ2-7	.	CASSLAPGGFSDEQYF	TGCGCCAGCAGCTTGGCCCCGGGGGGATTTAGCGACGAGCAGTACTTC
.	TRBV5-1	TRBJ2-5	.	CASSPRGSGPQETQYF	TGCGCCAGCAGTCCCAGGGGGAGCGGGCCCCAAGAGACCCAGTACTTC
.	TRBV7-2	TRBJ1-2	.	CASSPDGPGSNYGYTF	TGTGCCAGCAGCCCCGACGGCCCGGGGTCTAACTATGGCTACACCTTC
.	TRBV7-9	TRBJ1-1	.	CASSKQTATEAFF	TGTGCCAGCAGCAAACAGACGGCCACTGAAGCTTTCTTT
.	TRBV6-5	TRBJ1-4	.	CASRGASQGGEKLFF	TGTGCCAGTAGGGGTGCCTCGCAGGGCGGTGAAAAACTGTTTTTT
TRBD1	TRBV7-9	TRBJ1-2	.	CASSLGTGGHYGYTF	TGTGCCAGCAGCTTAGGGACAGGGGGCCACTATGGCTACACCTTC
TRBD1	TRBV27	TRBJ2-7	.	CASSRGPLSYEQYF	TGTGCCAGCAGTAGGGGGCCCCTCTCCTACGAGCAGTACTTC
TRBD2	TRBV7-9	TRBJ2-7	.	CASSFSQRGQYF	TGTGCCAGCAGCTTTAGTCAGCGGGGGCAGTACTTC